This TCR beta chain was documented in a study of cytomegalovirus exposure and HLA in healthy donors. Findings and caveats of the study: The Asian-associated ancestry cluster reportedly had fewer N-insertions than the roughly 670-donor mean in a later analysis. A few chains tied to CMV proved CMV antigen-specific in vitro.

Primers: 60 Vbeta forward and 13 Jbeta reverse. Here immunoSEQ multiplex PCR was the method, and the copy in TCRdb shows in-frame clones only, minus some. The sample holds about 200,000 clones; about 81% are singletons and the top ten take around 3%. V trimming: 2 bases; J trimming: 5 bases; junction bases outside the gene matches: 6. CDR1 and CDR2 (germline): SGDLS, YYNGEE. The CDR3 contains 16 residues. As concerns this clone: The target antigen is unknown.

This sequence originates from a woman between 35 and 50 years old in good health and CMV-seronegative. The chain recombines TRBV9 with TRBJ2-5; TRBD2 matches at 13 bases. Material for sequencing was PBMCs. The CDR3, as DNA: TGTGCCAGCAGCGTGGGGACTAGCGGGATTCGGGAGACCCAGTACTTC. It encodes CASSVGTSGIRETQYF.